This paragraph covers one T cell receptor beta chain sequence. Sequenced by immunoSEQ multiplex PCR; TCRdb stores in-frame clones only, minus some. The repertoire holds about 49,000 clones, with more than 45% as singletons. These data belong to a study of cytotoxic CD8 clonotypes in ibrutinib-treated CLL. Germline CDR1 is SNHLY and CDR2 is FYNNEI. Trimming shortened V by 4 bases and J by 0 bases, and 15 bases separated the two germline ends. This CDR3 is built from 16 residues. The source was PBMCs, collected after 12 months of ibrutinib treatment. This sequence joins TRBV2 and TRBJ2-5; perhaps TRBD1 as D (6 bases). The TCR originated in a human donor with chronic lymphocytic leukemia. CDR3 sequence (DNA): TGTGCCAGCAGTGCGACCGGACAGATCTACCAAGAGACCCAGTACTTC. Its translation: CASSATGQIYQETQYF. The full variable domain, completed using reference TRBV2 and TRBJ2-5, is EPEVTQTPSHQVTQMGQEVILRCVPISNHLYFYWYRQILGQKVEFLVSFYNNEISEKSEIFDDQFSVERPDGSNFTLKIRSTKLEDSAMYFCASSATGQIYQETQYFGPGTRLLVL.